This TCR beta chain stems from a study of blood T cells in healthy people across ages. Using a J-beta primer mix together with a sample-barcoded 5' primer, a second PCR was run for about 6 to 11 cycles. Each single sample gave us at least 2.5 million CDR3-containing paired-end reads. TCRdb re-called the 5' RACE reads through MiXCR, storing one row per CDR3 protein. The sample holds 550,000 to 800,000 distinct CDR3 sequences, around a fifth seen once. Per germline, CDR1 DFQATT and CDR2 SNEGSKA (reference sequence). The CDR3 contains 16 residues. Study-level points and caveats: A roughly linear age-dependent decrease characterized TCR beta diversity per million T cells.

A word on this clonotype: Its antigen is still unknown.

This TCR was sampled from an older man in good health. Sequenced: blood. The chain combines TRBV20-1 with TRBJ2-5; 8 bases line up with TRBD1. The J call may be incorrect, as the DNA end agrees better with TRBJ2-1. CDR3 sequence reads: CSARASGTGTYNEQFF. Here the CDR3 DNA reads TGCAGTGCTAGAGCATCCGGGACAGGCACCTACAATGAGCAGTTCTTC.